The 14 T cell receptor beta chains below all came from one sample that was sequenced in a study of shared T cell receptors in the human thymus. TCRdb's table, derived via immunoSEQ multiplex PCR, lists solely in-frame clones and lacks some. This table has hundreds of thousands of clones, about 95% appearing once. Sample: thymocytes. These receptors all stem from a human donor.

As for this clone: The junction shows a germline mismatch at one end, possibly a read error. J is TRBJ2-1 and V is TRBV18; 8 bases match TRBD2. CDR1 is KGHSH and CDR2 is LQKENI in the germline V gene. The CDR3 is 17 amino acids. CDR3 DNA sequence: TGTGCCAGCTCATCACCGAAGCGGGAGAGCTCCTACAATGAGCAGTTCTTC. It translates to CASSSPKRESSYNEQFF.

The chain joins TRBV7-9 to TRBJ1-1; 8 bases map to TRBD1. Germline values: CDR1 SEHNR, CDR2 FQNEAQ (reference sequence). With 4 bases clipped from V and 1 base from J, the junction kept 8 bases outside the gene matches. The CDR3 runs to 16 residues. CDR3 coding DNA: TGTGCCAGCAGCTATAAGGGACAGGAGACGAACACTGAAGCTTTCTTT. Encoded protein: CASSYKGQETNTEAFF.

The rearrangement links TRBV27 to TRBJ2-7; 8 bases map to TRBD1. The length of the CDR3 is 14 residues. Germline V gives CDR1 MNHEY, CDR2 SMNVEV (reference sequence). With V trimmed by 10 bases and J by 6 bases, 14 bases remained unmatched. The CDR3 region has the DNA TGTGCCACCCACCCGAGACAGGGGACATCCGAGCAGTACTTC. Encoded protein: CATHPRQGTSEQYF.

The chain employs TRBV6-1 and TRBJ1-3; D not certain. The CDR3 covers 15 residues. V gave up 2 bases and J gave up 5 bases, with 13 bases separating them. Germline CDR1 MNHNS, CDR2 SASEGT. Here the CDR3 DNA reads TGTGCCAGCAGTGAACGTCGGGGTTGTAGAAACACCATATATTTT. Translating it yields CASSERRGCRNTIYF.

The V and J genes are TRBV6-6 and TRBJ2-1; the match to TRBD2 covers 10 bases. Germline CDR1 MNHNY, CDR2 SVGAGI (reference sequence). The CDR3 is made up of 15 amino acids. The J segment lost 8 bases and the V segment lost 6 bases, leaving 10 bases of the junction unmatched. The CDR3 DNA reads TGTGCCAGCAGACCCCCCCTAGCGGGAGTGGATGAGCAGTTCTTC. It is translated as CASRPPLAGVDEQFF.

V is TRBV19 and J is TRBJ1-5; 7 bases match TRBD1. V shed 6 bases, J shed 4 bases, and the junction held 21 bases outside the gene matches. The germline V gene has CDR1 LNHDA and CDR2 SQIVND (reference sequence). The CDR3 is made up of 19 amino acids. Here the CDR3 reads CASSFPVFQGENRNQPQHF. CDR3 in DNA: TGTGCCAGTAGCTTTCCAGTTTTTCAGGGGGAAAATAGAAATCAGCCCCAGCATTTT.

This rearrangement joins TRBV27 to TRBJ2-2; D may be TRBD1 or TRBD2 (5 bases each). The V end lost 3 bases, the J end lost 3 bases, and 8 bases lay between the germline ends. This CDR3 is 14 amino acids long. CDR1 and CDR2 from the germline V gene are MNHEY and SMNVEV (reference sequence). Here the CDR3 DNA reads TGTGCCAGCAGTTTGGGGGTTCACACCGGGGAGCTGTTTTTT. As protein: CASSLGVHTGELFF.

The J gene is TRBJ1-2, the V gene TRBV29-1; D unclear. Germline V gene lookup returns CDR1 SQVTM and CDR2 ANQGSEA. The CDR3 spans 11 residues. Between the trimmed V and J ends, which lost 6 bases and 2 bases, there was a span of 7 bases. This CDR3 reads CSVKGNYGYTF. For the CDR3, the DNA is TGCAGCGTGAAGGGAAACTATGGCTACACCTTC. Looking up the rest from reference TRBV29-1 and TRBJ1-2 gives the full variable domain: SAVISQKPSRDICQRGTSLTIQCQVDSQVTMMFWYRQQPGQSLTLIATANQGSEATYESGFVIDKFPISRPNLTFSTLTVSNMSPEDSSIYLCSVKGNYGYTFGSGTRLTVV.

The chain joins TRBV7-2 to TRBJ2-5, with no clear D. CDR1 and CDR2 (germline): SGHTA, FQGNSA. V shed 4 bases and J shed 2 bases, with 5 bases lying between them. The CDR3 length is 12 residues. The CDR3 DNA follows: TGTGCCAGCAGCTCCATTCAAGAGACCCAGTACTTC. Translating it yields CASSSIQETQYF.

The genes are TRBV2 and TRBJ2-3, with 7 bases identical to TRBD2. The CDR3 is made up of 15 amino acids. J was trimmed by 4 bases and V by 4 bases; bases with no gene match: 8. Germline V gives CDR1 SNHLY, CDR2 FYNNEI. The CDR3 DNA reads as TGTGCCAGCAGTGGGGGCGGGAGAGGGGCAGATACGCAGTATTTT. Protein: CASSGGGRGADTQYF.

The chain employs TRBV7-2 and TRBJ2-5; D is ambiguous. Trimming took 5 bases from V and 5 from J, leaving 9 bases between them. The CDR3 sequence is 12 residues long. Germline V gene data show CDR1 as SGHTA and CDR2 as FQGNSA. The CDR3 here is CASSPTWETQYF. The DNA of the CDR3 is TGTGCCAGCAGCCCAACATGGGAGACCCAGTACTTC.

The rearrangement uses TRBV27 and TRBJ1-2, with 7 bases matching TRBD1. This CDR3 contains 13 residues. From germline, CDR1 is MNHEY and CDR2 SMNVEV (reference sequence). Unmatched junction bases numbered 4, after V lost 5 bases and J lost 4 bases. In nucleotides, the CDR3 is TGTGCCAGCAGTGGGGGGACAGTCTATGGCTACACCTTC. Encoded protein: CASSGGTVYGYTF.

This chain links TRBV28 with TRBJ2-2, with 9 positions matching TRBD1. Germline lookup yields CDR1 MDHEN and CDR2 SYDVKM. This CDR3 is 15 amino acids long. V gave up 7 bases and J gave up 4 bases; unmatched junction bases: 7. The CDR3 DNA is TGTGCCAGCACCTTATTGGGACAGGGCACCGGGGAGCTGTTTTTT. It yields the protein CASTLLGQGTGELFF.

The gene calls are TRBV27 and TRBJ1-2; D gene ambiguous. V was cut by 5 bases and J by 0 bases, with 10 bases left in between. The germline V gene has CDR1 MNHEY and CDR2 SMNVEV (reference sequence). The CDR3 totals 14 residues. CDR3 nucleotide sequence: TGTGCCAGCAGTCCCAACCGGGCTAACTATGGCTACACCTTC. Its translation is CASSPNRANYGYTF.